This record covers a single TCR beta chain. The data stem from a study of blood T cell repertoires in COVID-19. Study details: Acute-phase and convalescent COVID-19 samples originated in the United States, Italy and Spain. Sources were T cells, B-cell-depleted T cells, or PBMCs; the material itself was cDNA or gDNA.

The germline V gene encodes CDR1 SGDLS and CDR2 YYNGEE. The V end was cut by 4 bases, the J end by 1 base, with 8 bases between. The CDR3 runs 13 residues. Original processing methods: Amplification of reference gene primers was used by the study to estimate nucleated cell counts. Assay used: immunoSEQ multiplex PCR; TCRdb lists only in-frame clones, some missing. The DNA gave D and trimming, while V, J and clone size come from that table. The sample has 200,000 to 250,000 clones, more than 75% seen once. The origin of this receptor is a woman aged 55-70 years who had recovered from COVID-19. V gene TRBV9 combines with J gene TRBJ2-5; no clear D gene. The sequencing input was peripheral blood. CDR3 sequence (DNA): TGTGCCAGCAGCTCCATCCCCCAAGAGACCCAGTACTTC. Translating it yields CASSSIPQETQYF.